The clone carrying this TCR beta chain was observed a handful of times. Its antigen is not identified. This sample is part of a study of OX40 agonist ivuxolimab in advanced cancers. Overall study: Partial responses were seen in three patients, one with hepatocellular carcinoma and two with cutaneous melanoma. General study results and limits: Partial responders treated at 0.1-3.0 mg/kg exhibited clonal expansion among the lowest measured.

Sequenced by immunoSEQ multiplex PCR; TCRdb stores in-frame clones only, minus some. This sample has over 90,000 clones, with 86% found just once. In germline, CDR1 is SEHNR, CDR2 FQNEAQ (reference sequence). This CDR3 region has 12 residues. The germline V and J ends were trimmed by 4 bases and 11 bases, with 14 bases remaining between them. The clonotype originates from an adult with an advanced solid tumor such as melanoma, head and neck, liver or kidney cancer. Sequenced material: CD4+ or CD8+ T cells sorted from blood, taken in a trial of the OX40 agonist ivuxolimab. The J gene is TRBJ1-1, the V gene TRBV7-9, with a weak D call TRBD1 (5 bases). The CDR3 spells CASSSPEGSAFF. In DNA, the CDR3 is TGTGCCAGCAGCTCCCCGGAGGGGAGCGCTTTCTTT.